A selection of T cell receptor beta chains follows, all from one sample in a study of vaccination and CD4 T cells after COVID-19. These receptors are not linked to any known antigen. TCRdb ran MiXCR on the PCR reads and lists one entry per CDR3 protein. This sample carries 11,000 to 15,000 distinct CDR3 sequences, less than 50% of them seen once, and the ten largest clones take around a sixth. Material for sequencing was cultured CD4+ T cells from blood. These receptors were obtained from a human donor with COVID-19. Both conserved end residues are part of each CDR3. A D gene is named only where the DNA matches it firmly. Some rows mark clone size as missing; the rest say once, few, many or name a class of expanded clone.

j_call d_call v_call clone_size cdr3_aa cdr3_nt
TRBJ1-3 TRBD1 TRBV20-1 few CSARDRNSGNTIYF TGCAGTGCTAGGGACAGGAACTCTGGAAACACCATATATTTT
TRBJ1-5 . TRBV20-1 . CSARDFGGAQPQHF TGCAGTGCTAGAGATTTTGGGGGGGCTCAGCCCCAGCATTTT
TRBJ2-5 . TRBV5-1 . CASSLADRYQETQYF TGCGCCAGCAGCTTGGCAGATCGGTACCAAGAGACCCAGTACTTC
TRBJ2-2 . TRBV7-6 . CASSRPGRGTGELFF TGTGCCAGCAGCCGCCCCGGGAGAGGAACCGGGGAGCTGTTTTTT
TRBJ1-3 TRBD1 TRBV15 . CATSRNGQADTIYF TGTGCCACCAGCAGGAACGGACAGGCAGACACCATATATTTT
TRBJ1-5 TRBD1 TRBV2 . CASTLGTASNQPQHF TGTGCCAGCACGCTCGGGACAGCTAGCAATCAGCCCCAGCATTTT
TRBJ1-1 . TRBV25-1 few CASSESGRANTEAFF TGTGCCAGCAGTGAATCTGGACGGGCGAACACTGAAGCTTTCTTT
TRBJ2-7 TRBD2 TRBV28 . CASRYLAGGPYEQYF TGTGCCAGCAGGTATCTAGCGGGGGGCCCCTACGAGCAGTACTTC
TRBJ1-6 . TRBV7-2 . CASSQYNSPLHF TGTGCCAGCAGCCAGTATAATTCACCCCTCCACTTT
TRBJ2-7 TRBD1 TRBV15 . CATSTRQGNEQYF TGTGCCACCAGCACAAGACAGGGGAACGAGCAGTACTTC
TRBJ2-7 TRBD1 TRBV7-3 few CASSFRDRKAYEQYF TGTGCCAGCAGCTTCCGGGACAGGAAGGCCTACGAGCAGTACTTC
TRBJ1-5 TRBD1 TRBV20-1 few CSADREGYRNQPQHF TGCAGTGCTGACAGGGAGGGGTATCGCAATCAGCCCCAGCATTTT
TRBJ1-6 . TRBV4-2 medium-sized CASSQDRGADSPLHF TGTGCCAGCAGCCAAGACCGGGGGGCTGATTCACCCCTCCACTTT
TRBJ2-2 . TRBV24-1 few CATSDSPGRQVNTGELFF TGTGCCACCAGTGATTCCCCAGGTAGACAGGTGAACACCGGGGAGCTGTTTTTT
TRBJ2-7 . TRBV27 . CASHPGRTSYEQYF TGTGCCTCCCACCCGGGGCGGACCTCCTACGAGCAGTACTTC
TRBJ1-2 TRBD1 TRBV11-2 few CASTQSGGAPEGYTF TGTGCCAGCACCCAATCAGGGGGGGCCCCTGAGGGCTACACCTTC
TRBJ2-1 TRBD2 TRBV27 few CASSSLGGGYNEQFF TGTGCCAGCAGTTCTCTCGGGGGGGGGTACAATGAGCAGTTCTTC
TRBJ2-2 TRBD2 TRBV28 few CASSSGLANTGELFF TGTGCCAGCAGTTCGGGACTAGCGAACACCGGGGAGCTGTTTTTT
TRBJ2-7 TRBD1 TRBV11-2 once CASSLAGTGPWEQYF TGTGCCAGCAGCTTAGCTGGGACAGGGCCATGGGAGCAGTACTTC
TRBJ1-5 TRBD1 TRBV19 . CASSVLNRGNSQPQHF TGTGCCAGTAGTGTCCTGAACAGGGGGAACAGTCAGCCCCAGCATTTT
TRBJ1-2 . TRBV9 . CASSVGGYYGYTF TGTGCCAGCAGCGTAGGGGGGTACTATGGCTACACCTTC
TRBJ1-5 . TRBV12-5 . CASGRDGSGIHF TGTGCTAGTGGCCGCGACGGTTCGGGCATTCATTTT
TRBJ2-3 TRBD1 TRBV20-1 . CSATRQGSTDTQYF TGCAGTGCTACCCGACAGGGTAGCACAGATACGCAGTATTTT
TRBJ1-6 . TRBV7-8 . CASSATGSNLRF TGTGCCAGCAGCGCTACGGGCTCCAACTTGAGATTT
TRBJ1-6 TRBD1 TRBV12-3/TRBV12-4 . CASRPRQGVSPLHF TGTGCCAGCAGACCCCGACAGGGAGTTTCACCCCTCCACTTT
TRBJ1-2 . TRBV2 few CASSPNYGYTF TGTGCCAGCTCCCCAAACTATGGCTACACCTTC
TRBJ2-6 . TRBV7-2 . CASSENRAGANVLTF TGTGCCAGCAGTGAAAACAGGGCTGGGGCCAACGTCCTGACTTTC
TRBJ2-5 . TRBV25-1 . CASSLKQGRETQYF TGTGCCAGCAGTTTAAAACAGGGGAGGGAGACCCAGTACTTC
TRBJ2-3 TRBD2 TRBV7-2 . CASSPIAGVTDTQYF TGTGCCAGCAGCCCTATAGCGGGGGTCACAGATACGCAGTATTTT
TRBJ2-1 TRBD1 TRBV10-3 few CATTPGQGYNEQFF TGTGCCACTACTCCGGGACAGGGCTACAATGAGCAGTTCTTC
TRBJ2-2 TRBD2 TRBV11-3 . CASSVTGGAKNTGELFF TGTGCCAGCAGCGTCACCGGGGGGGCAAAGAACACCGGGGAGCTGTTTTTT
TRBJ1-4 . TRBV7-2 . CASSLGGWEKLFF TGTGCCAGCAGCTTAGGCGGTTGGGAAAAACTGTTTTTT
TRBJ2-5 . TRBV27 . CASSLIGPLETQYF TGTGCCAGCAGTTTAATCGGACCGTTGGAGACCCAGTACTTC
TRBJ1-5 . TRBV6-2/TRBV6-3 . CASSWDNASNQPQHF TGTGCCAGCAGTTGGGACAATGCGAGCAATCAGCCCCAGCATTTT
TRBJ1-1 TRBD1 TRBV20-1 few CSARDTRGPAEAFF TGCAGTGCTAGAGACACCAGGGGGCCAGCTGAAGCTTTCTTT